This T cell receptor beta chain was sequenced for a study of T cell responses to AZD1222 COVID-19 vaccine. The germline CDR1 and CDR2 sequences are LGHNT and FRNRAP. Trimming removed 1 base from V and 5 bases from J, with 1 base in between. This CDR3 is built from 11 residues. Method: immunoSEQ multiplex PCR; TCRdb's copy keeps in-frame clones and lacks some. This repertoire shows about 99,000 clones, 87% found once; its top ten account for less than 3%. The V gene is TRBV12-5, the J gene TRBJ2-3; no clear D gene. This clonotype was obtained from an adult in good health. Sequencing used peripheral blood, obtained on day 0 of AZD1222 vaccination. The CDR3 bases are TGTGCTAGTGGTTTGGGAGATACGCAGTATTTT. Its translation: CASGLGDTQYF.